The entry that follows covers one T cell receptor beta chain sequence. The CDR3 runs to 15 residues. V shed 7 bases, J shed 7 bases, and the junction held 10 bases outside the gene matches. Germline-derived CDR1 and CDR2 are MNHNS and SASEGT. This sample is drawn from a study of OX40 agonist ivuxolimab in advanced cancers. Assay used: immunoSEQ multiplex PCR; TCRdb lists only in-frame clones, some missing. The repertoire holds about 94,000 clones, around nine tenths seen once, with approximately 0.3% in the top ten. J is TRBJ2-1 and V is TRBV6-1, with TRBD2 identical over 10 bases. This sequence originates from an adult with an advanced solid tumor such as melanoma, head and neck, liver or kidney cancer. Sequenced material: CD4+ or CD8+ T cells sorted from blood, taken in a trial of the OX40 agonist ivuxolimab. The CDR3 reads CASKTLAGETNEQFF. The CDR3 nucleotides are TGTGCCAGCAAGACTCTAGCGGGGGAGACTAATGAGCAGTTCTTC.